A single sample is the source of the 10 T cell receptor beta chains below, sequenced in a study of neurological immune-mediated disorders. TCRdb re-called the 5' RACE reads with MiXCR, one entry per CDR3 protein. The sample yields tens of thousands of distinct CDR3 sequences, about 3.7% seen once. Input material: PBMCs. The receptors were gathered from a man between 60 and 75 years old with multiple sclerosis.

This clonotype was seen at least ten times. The chain recombines TRBV19 with TRBJ2-7; the D gene could be TRBD1 or TRBD2 (5 bases each). V dropped 6 bases and J dropped 0 bases, with 12 bases sitting between them. CDR3 length equals 14 residues. Germline V gene sequence: CDR1 LNHDA, CDR2 SQIVND (reference sequence). DNA of the CDR3: TGTGCCAGTAGAGGGGACCAAAGCTCCTACGAGCAGTACTTC. It yields the protein CASRGDQSSYEQYF.

V usage is TRBV7-3 and J usage is TRBJ1-1; D is possibly TRBD1 (5 bases). Germline V gene data show CDR1 as SGHTA and CDR2 as FQGTGA. V gave up 5 bases and J gave up 5 bases, with 12 bases separating them. The CDR3 loop spans 13 amino acids. Here the CDR3 DNA reads TGTGCCAGCAGCGGGGCGTCGGTAACTGAAGCTTTCTTT. It encodes CASSGASVTEAFF.

This clonotype has just a few counts. This may come from a read error, since a much larger clone is one base off. The chain has TRBV29-1 and TRBJ1-4; D remains unclear. The CDR3 is 13 residues long. The germline V gene has CDR1 SQVTM and CDR2 ANQGSEA. Between the trimmed V and J ends, which lost 2 bases and 3 bases, there was a span of 7 bases. The CDR3 sequence is CSVEQAANEKLFF. Here the CDR3 DNA reads TGCAGCGTTGAACAGGCAGCTAATGAAAAACTGTTTTTT. Based on the CDR3 plus reference TRBV29-1 and TRBJ1-4, the full variable domain is SAVISQKPSRDICQRGTSLTIQCQVDSQVTMMFWYRQQPGQSLTLIATANQGSEATYESGFVIDKFPISRPNLTFSTLTVSNMSPEDSSIYLCSVEQAANEKLFFGSGTQLSVL.

There are many counts of this clonotype. V usage is TRBV5-1 and J usage is TRBJ2-3; D is possibly TRBD2 (6 bases). CDR1 SGHRS and CDR2 YFSETQ come from the germline V gene. The CDR3 runs 17 residues. V gave up 5 bases and J gave up 2 bases, with 21 bases separating them. The CDR3 loop is CASRYGAGEAPTDTQYF. In DNA, the CDR3 is TGCGCCAGCAGATATGGAGCGGGTGAGGCACCCACAGATACGCAGTATTTT.

This clonotype was observed many times. The chain has TRBV29-1 and TRBJ2-2; D gene uncertain. Germline CDR1 SQVTM, CDR2 ANQGSEA. V shed 1 base and J shed 4 bases, with 13 bases lying between them. The length of the CDR3 is 15 residues. CDR3 sequence (DNA): TGCAGCGTTGAAGGCTCCGGGCCGGGCACCGGGGAGCTGTTTTTT. This encodes CSVEGSGPGTGELFF.

This clonotype was seen ten or more times. The genes are TRBV7-2 and TRBJ2-3; perhaps TRBD2 as D (5 bases). V shed 8 bases and J shed 3 bases, with 15 bases lying between them. CDR1 SGHTA and CDR2 FQGNSA come from the germline V gene. CDR3 length: 14 amino acids. CDR3 region: CASSPGSLTDTQYF. The CDR3 nucleotides read TGTGCCAGCTCTCCGGGGAGTTTGACAGATACGCAGTATTTT.

This clonotype was seen a few times. A much more abundant neighbour one base away suggests this may be a read error. The chain employs TRBV20-1 and TRBJ1-5; D is undetermined. Germline V gives CDR1 DFQATT, CDR2 SNEGSKA (reference sequence). This CDR3 is 12 amino acids long. CDR3 sequence reads: CSARRRDQHQHF. CDR3 coding DNA: TGCAGTGCTAGGCGGAGGGATCAGCACCAGCATTTT.

This chain links TRBV20-1 with TRBJ1-5, with TRBD1 as a possible D gene (5 bases). The CDR3 contains 15 residues. V gave up 5 bases and J gave up 6 bases, with 20 bases separating them. Germline CDR1 reads DFQATT; CDR2 reads SNEGSKA (reference sequence). CDR3: CSADPGRGVTQPQHF. The CDR3 DNA reads TGCAGTGCTGACCCAGGGAGAGGAGTTACTCAGCCCCAGCATTTT.

This clonotype has a count of ten or more. The chain uses TRBV10-3 and TRBJ2-2, with 8 bases lining up with TRBD2. CDR1 and CDR2 (germline): ENHRY, SYGVKD. The junction had 13 bases not matched to a gene; V was cut back by 3 bases and J by 4 bases. This CDR3 spans 18 amino acids. CDR3 region: CAISERELSGSATGELFF. The CDR3 DNA sequence: TGTGCCATCAGTGAAAGGGAGCTAAGCGGGAGTGCCACCGGGGAGCTGTTTTTT.

This clonotype was counted many times. The chain recombines TRBV3-1 with TRBJ2-7, with unresolved D. The CDR3 has 12 residues. CDR1 and CDR2 (germline): LGHDT, YNNKEL (reference sequence). Deletions cut 1 base from V and 5 bases from J, with 6 bases between. The CDR3 sequence is CASSQAVHEQYF. For the CDR3, the DNA is TGTGCCAGCAGCCAAGCTGTCCACGAGCAGTACTTC.